This T cell receptor (beta chain) came from a study of CD8+ T cells in alopecia areata. Cells that came from pooled cutaneous lymph nodes were sorted using CD4, CD8alpha, NKG2D, NKG2ACE and other markers. In its sample, this clone was seen many times. Gene names refer to mouse genes. Following RNA extraction, reverse transcription yielded cDNA that acted as the sequencing template. The protocol was immunoSEQ multiplex PCR, while the TCRdb copy is restricted to in-frame clones and leaves out a portion. Found here are roughly 260,000 clones, no singletons; the ten largest cover 1.2%. Sample: CD4+ T cells sorted from a lymph node. This TCR derives from a C3H/HeJ mouse with alopecia areata. For this mouse line, the MHC haplotype is H2-k.

The CDR3 bases that were read are TGTGCCAGCAGTTTCCGGCAGGACACTAGTGCAGAA. It specifies CASSFRQDTSAE. The whole CDR3 sequence reads CASSFRQDTSAETLYF. The chain couples TRBV14 to TRBJ2-3; D is possibly TRBD1 (5 bases). The read halts 4 residues ahead of the CDR3 end, with the missing end drawn from the germline J gene. There are 16 residues in the CDR3. Germline V gives CDR1 SGHDT, CDR2 FRDEAV. V was pared by 1 base and J by 0 bases, with 12 bases between. Drawing the rest from reference TRBV14 and TRBJ2-3, the complete variable domain is EAGVTQSPRYAVLQEGQAVSFWCDPISGHDTLYWYQQPRDQGPQLLVYFRDEAVIDNSQLPSDRFSAVRPKGTNSTLKIQSAKQGDTATYLCASSFRQDTSAETLYFGSGTRLTVL.